Following are 19 T cell receptor beta chains from one sample sequenced in a study of T-cell reconstitution after alpha-beta-depleted transplantation in children. Unique molecular identifiers were incorporated into the prepared TCRbeta library. From the PCR reads, TCRdb called clonotypes with MiXCR, one entry per CDR3 protein. The sample has some 350,000 distinct CDR3 sequences, 16% seen once. The sample was PBMCs, mostly from graft donor cells, taken 360 days after TCRalphabeta/CD19-depleted stem cell transplant. The receptors derive from a male patient under 10 years old who had a stem cell transplant for acute lymphoblastic leukemia, so the T cells may come from the graft donor.

This rearrangement joins TRBV20-1 to TRBJ2-1, with a tentative D call TRBD1 (5 bases). The length of the CDR3 is 12 residues. V was trimmed by 3 bases and J by 4 bases, leaving 7 bases between them. From germline, CDR1 is DFQATT and CDR2 SNEGSKA (reference sequence). In nucleotides, the CDR3 is TGCAGTGCTAGCCGACAGTACAATGAGCAGTTCTTC. This translates into CSASRQYNEQFF.

There are many counts of this clonotype. V usage is TRBV12-3 or TRBV12-4 and J usage is TRBJ2-1; D is perhaps TRBD1 (6 bases). Trimming took 6 bases from V and 10 from J, leaving 16 bases between them. This CDR3 comprises 13 residues. CDR3 region: CASSLRSGVEQFF. The CDR3 nucleotides read TGTGCCAGCAGCCTTCGGTCAGGGGTAGAGCAGTTCTTC.

Only a few counts were recorded for this clonotype. The chain carries TRBV4-2 and TRBJ2-7; 8 bases are shared with TRBD1. CDR1 is LGHNA, CDR2 YNFKEQ, per germline. The ends lost 0 bases at V and 6 bases at J; junction bases unmatched: 13. The CDR3 sequence is 17 residues long. The CDR3 here is CASSQDLRGQGRLEQYF. CDR3 DNA sequence: TGTGCCAGCAGCCAAGATCTAAGAGGACAGGGAAGGCTCGAGCAGTACTTC.

This clonotype was recorded a few times. The gene calls are TRBV15 and TRBJ1-4; TRBD1 is a possible D gene (5 bases). V gave up 9 bases and J gave up 2 bases, with 13 bases separating them. CDR3 size: 14 residues. The germline CDR1 and CDR2 sequences are LNHNV and YYDKDF (reference sequence). CDR3: CATGVTSTNEKLFF. CDR3 DNA sequence: TGTGCCACAGGGGTGACCTCGACTAATGAAAAACTGTTTTTT.

In its sample, this clonotype was seen a few times. The chain recombines TRBV5-1 with TRBJ1-3; 8 bases map to TRBD1. The CDR3 contains 14 residues. CDR1 and CDR2 (germline): SGHRS, YFSETQ. After removal of 4 bases from V and 3 bases from J, the junction contained 3 bases not matched to a gene. The CDR3 DNA reads as TGCGCCAGCAGCCGGGGACAGGATGGAAACACCATATATTTT. Translating it yields CASSRGQDGNTIYF.

On this clonotype: Given the absence of the conserved phenylalanine or tryptophan at the CDR3 end, a read error is likely. The chain is built from TRBV10-3 and TRBJ2-5, with D unclear. V was shortened by 0 bases and J by 1 base, with 9 bases between the two germline ends. Per the germline V gene, CDR1 is ENHRY and CDR2 is SYGVKD. This CDR3 is built from 15 residues. The CDR3 sequence is CAISESMAPQETQYL. For the CDR3, the DNA is TGTGCCATCAGTGAGTCCATGGCACCCCAAGAGACCCAGTACCTC.

Worth noting for this clonotype: This sequence may be a read error, since a much larger clone differs from it by one base. The genes are TRBV29-1 and TRBJ2-2; D gene ambiguous. The CDR3 extends over 11 amino acids. Germline-derived CDR1 and CDR2 are SQVTM and ANQGSEA. The CDR3 sequence: CRARDTGELFF. CDR3 nucleotide sequence: TGCAGGGCCCGAGACACCGGGGAGCTGTTTTTT.

V is TRBV7-9 and J is TRBJ2-7; D ambiguous. Trimming shortened V by 0 bases and J by 4 bases, and 7 bases separated the two germline ends. Germline V gives CDR1 SEHNR, CDR2 FQNEAQ (reference sequence). The CDR3 length is 13 residues. The DNA of the CDR3 is TGTGCCAGCAGCTTAGCCCCTATATACGAGCAGTACTTC. This gives the protein CASSLAPIYEQYF.

In this sample, this clonotype turned up a few times. This chain's CDR3 is CASSARDSEQYF. The CDR3, as DNA: TGTGCCAGCAGCGCCAGAGACAGCGAGCAGTACTTC. This sequence joins TRBV9 and TRBJ2-7; D might be TRBD1 (5 bases). This CDR3 has 12 amino acids. Per germline, CDR1 SGDLS and CDR2 YYNGEE. The ends were cut back, 3 bases at V and 6 bases at J, with 10 bases in the middle.

This chain joins TRBV4-3 and TRBJ2-5, with 11 bases fitting TRBD1. This CDR3 has 14 amino acids. Germline V gene data show CDR1 as LGHNA and CDR2 as YSLEER. Trimming took 3 bases from V and 9 from J; bases not matched to a gene: 6. Here the CDR3 reads CASSQVLGQGAQYF. The CDR3 coding sequence is TGCGCCAGCAGCCAGGTCCTGGGACAGGGGGCCCAGTACTTC.

The CDR3 loop is CASRFQGAPGELFF. The CDR3 DNA is TGTGCCAGCAGGTTCCAGGGGGCCCCCGGGGAGCTGTTTTTT. V usage is TRBV5-4 and J usage is TRBJ2-2; 8 positions match TRBD1. The J segment lost 6 bases and the V segment lost 5 bases, leaving 6 bases of the junction unmatched. CDR1 is SGHNT and CDR2 is YYREEE in the germline V gene (reference sequence). The CDR3 is made up of 14 amino acids.

The chain links TRBV5-1 to TRBJ2-3; 10 nucleotides align to TRBD2. Germline assignment: CDR1 SGHRS and CDR2 YFSETQ. CDR3 length: 18 amino acids. Unmatched junction bases numbered 9, after V lost 0 bases and J lost 2 bases. In DNA, the CDR3 is TGCGCCAGCAGCTTGGCCGGGGCTAGCGGGGGTTCCACAGATACGCAGTATTTT. This codes for CASSLAGASGGSTDTQYF.

This clonotype came up many times. This chain joins TRBV5-1 and TRBJ2-1, with 14 bases matching TRBD2. The length of the CDR3 is 15 residues. V was clipped by 5 bases and J by 7 bases; unmatched bases: 5. Per the germline V gene, CDR1 is SGHRS and CDR2 is YFSETQ. CDR3 sequence reads: CASSWGLAGVNEQFF. CDR3 coding DNA: TGCGCCAGCAGTTGGGGACTAGCGGGAGTTAATGAGCAGTTCTTC. Supplemented by reference TRBV5-1 and TRBJ2-1, the full variable domain reads KAGVTQTPRYLIKTRGQQVTLSCSPISGHRSVSWYQQTPGQGLQFLFEYFSETQRNKGNFPGRFSGRQFSNSRSEMNVSTLELGDSALYLCASSWGLAGVNEQFFGPGTRLTVL.

In this sample, this clonotype turned up many times. The chain recombines TRBV12-3 or TRBV12-4 with TRBJ2-7; no clear D gene. This CDR3 contains 10 residues. V was trimmed by 8 bases and J by 1 base, leaving 3 bases between them. Here the CDR3 DNA reads TGTGCCAGCGGTTCCTACGAGCAGTACTTC. Protein product: CASGSYEQYF.

This clonotype showed up just a few times. The rearrangement uses TRBV5-1 and TRBJ2-5; 14 bases are a match to TRBD2. Germline V gene lookup returns CDR1 SGHRS and CDR2 YFSETQ. The CDR3 loop spans 17 amino acids. J gave up 4 bases and V 3 bases, and 8 bases lay outside the gene matches. Here the CDR3 reads CASSYPGLAGDRETQYF. The CDR3 nucleotides are TGCGCCAGCAGCTACCCGGGACTAGCGGGAGATCGAGAGACCCAGTACTTC.

Ten or more counts support this clonotype. CDR3 sequence reads: CASSVRDTSPAFF. DNA of the CDR3: TGTGCCAGCAGTGTCAGGGATACCTCCCCAGCTTTCTTT. This rearrangement joins TRBV6-1 to TRBJ1-1, with a possible D match to TRBD1 (5 bases). The CDR3 totals 13 residues. Trimming cost V 4 bases and J 10 bases, with 16 bases left between them. CDR1 is MNHNS, CDR2 SASEGT, per germline.

This clonotype came up a few times. V gene TRBV29-1 combines with J gene TRBJ2-3, with D possibly matching TRBD2 (7 bases). CDR3 size: 18 residues. V was cut by 3 bases and J by 2 bases, with 24 bases left in between. Germline CDR1 and CDR2: SQVTM and ANQGSEA. The chain's CDR3 is CSVEGSFKQGGNTDTQYF. Here the CDR3 DNA reads TGCAGCGTTGAGGGGTCGTTTAAACAGGGAGGGAACACAGATACGCAGTATTTT.

This clonotype was found a few times. This chain uses TRBV29-1 with TRBJ2-2; no clear D. Per the germline V gene, CDR1 is SQVTM and CDR2 is ANQGSEA. V shed 3 bases and J shed 1 base, with 3 bases lying between them. CDR3 length: 12 residues. CDR3 nucleotide sequence: TGCAGCGTTGAGGGGAACACCGGGGAGCTGTTTTTT. It specifies CSVEGNTGELFF.

This sequence joins TRBV12-3 or TRBV12-4 and TRBJ2-1, with D unresolved. The V gene lost 3 bases and the J gene lost 5 bases, with 11 bases spanning the gap. The CDR3 spans 14 residues. Here the CDR3 reads CASSFPPYHNEQFF. CDR3 nucleotides: TGTGCCAGCAGTTTCCCCCCTTATCACAATGAGCAGTTCTTC.